This T cell receptor (beta chain) was observed in a study of post-analysis software for immune sequencing data. Study summary: Patients had relapsing-remitting, secondary progressive or progressive-relapsing multiple sclerosis; some lacked subtype. Study conclusions and caveats: Co-batched samples clustered tightly together by F measure. Five TRBV segments occurring more often in patients than controls included TRBV5-6, TRBV5-1 and TRBV20-1. People with multiple sclerosis had a significantly lower normalized Chao1 diversity than controls did.

V was trimmed by 0 bases and J by 11 bases, leaving 11 bases between them. This CDR3 has 12 residues. Germline CDR1 and CDR2: SGDLS and YYNGEE. On this clonotype itself: The antigen is not known.

Incorporated into the TCR beta cDNA libraries were unique molecular identifiers, which served to reduce PCR and sequencing biases. The authors obtained approximately 540,000 cDNA molecules from approximately 0.95 to 9.8 million T cells. TCRdb re-analysed the PCR reads in MiXCR, keeping a single row per CDR3 protein. This sample yields about 460,000 distinct CDR3 sequences, of which nearly 45% are seen a single time; 12% belongs to the top ten. The material sequenced was blood. The chain links TRBV9 to TRBJ2-5, with D perhaps matching TRBD2 (6 bases). The clonotype was recovered from a girl aged 5 to 17 with multiple sclerosis. The CDR3 is CASSVVDGTQYF. The CDR3 DNA follows: TGTGCCAGCAGCGTAGTAGACGGGACTCAGTACTTC.